These T cell receptor beta chains were read from a single sample in a study of blood T cells in healthy people across ages. TCRdb independently ran MiXCR on the 5' RACE reads; one entry per CDR3 protein. The sample records about 680,000 distinct CDR3 sequences, more than 40% being singletons. The sequencing sample was made of blood. The receptors shown here come from a woman aged 60-75 years in good health. Both conserved end residues are part of each CDR3. Fields, in order: D gene, J gene, V gene, clone size, CDR3 protein, CDR3 DNA. D genes are given only for firm matches. Expanded clones get a size class; other rows say once, few or many, or leave the size out.

>-|TRBJ2-5|TRBV11-1|-
CASSWSSNNEQYF
TGTGCCAGCAGCTGGTCCTCGAACAATGAGCAGTACTTC
>TRBD2|TRBJ2-1|TRBV20-1|-
CSARDPSGGEQFF
TGCAGTGCTAGAGATCCTAGCGGGGGTGAGCAGTTCTTC
>-|TRBJ1-1|TRBV18|-
CASSPLELNTEAFF
TGTGCCAGCTCACCTTTGGAACTGAACACTGAAGCTTTCTTT
>TRBD2|TRBJ2-3|TRBV12-3/TRBV12-4|-
CASSLSLAGGGSTDTQYF
TGTGCCAGCAGTTTATCACTAGCGGGAGGGGGGAGCACAGATACGCAGTATTTT
>-|TRBJ1-4|TRBV29-1|-
CSVVGPKNEKLFF
TGCAGCGTTGTGGGGCCTAAGAATGAAAAACTGTTTTTT
>-|TRBJ2-5|TRBV24-1|-
CATSDLHGDSETQYF
TGTGCCACCAGTGATTTACACGGGGATAGTGAGACCCAGTACTTC
>TRBD2|TRBJ2-5|TRBV20-1|few
CSAETSGSKGTQYF
TGCAGTGCCGAGACTAGCGGGAGTAAGGGGACCCAGTACTTC
>TRBD2|TRBJ2-5|TRBV5-6|-
CASSPRDYYFYQETQYF
TGTGCCAGCAGCCCCCGGGACTACTACTTTTATCAAGAGACCCAGTACTTC
>-|TRBJ1-1|TRBV20-1|-
CSARYQIEAFF
TGCAGTGCTAGATACCAGATCGAAGCTTTCTTT
>-|TRBJ2-5|TRBV29-1|-
CSVESGWEETQYF
TGCAGCGTGGAAAGCGGGTGGGAAGAGACCCAGTACTTC
>-|TRBJ2-7|TRBV5-1|-
CASSLTTGSYEQYF
TGCGCCAGCAGCTTGACGACGGGCTCCTACGAGCAGTACTTC
>TRBD2|TRBJ2-7|TRBV29-1|-
CSVAGGFRSAEQYF
TGCAGCGTAGCGGGAGGATTTCGATCGGCCGAGCAGTACTTC
>-|TRBJ2-2|TRBV3-1|-
CASSQGDRSTGELFF
TGTGCCAGCAGCCAAGGGGACCGGTCCACCGGGGAGCTGTTTTTT
>TRBD1|TRBJ2-1|TRBV4-3|-
CASSQDFGVQGVRDEQFF
TGCGCCAGCAGCCAAGATTTCGGGGTACAGGGGGTAAGAGATGAGCAGTTCTTC
>-|TRBJ2-7|TRBV7-9|few
CASSPPHRHEQYF
TGTGCCAGCAGCCCCCCCCATCGCCACGAGCAGTACTTC
>-|TRBJ2-6|TRBV21-1|-
CAEPYRGGFNSGANVLTF
TGTGCAGAACCCTATAGGGGGGGCTTCAACTCTGGGGCCAACGTCCTGACTTTC
>TRBD2|TRBJ2-1|TRBV5-1|few
CASSWTSGGNEQFF
TGCGCCAGCAGCTGGACTAGCGGGGGGAATGAGCAGTTCTTC
>TRBD2|TRBJ2-7|TRBV28|many
CASSPPQGLAGDEQYF
TGTGCCAGCAGTCCTCCTCAGGGACTAGCGGGAGACGAGCAGTACTTC
>-|TRBJ2-3|TRBV7-3|-
CASSSPPKGTQYF
TGTGCCAGCAGCTCACCGCCAAAGGGTACGCAGTATTTT
>TRBD2|TRBJ2-1|TRBV30|-
CAWSGTGGVGLAGLGQFF
TGTGCCTGGAGTGGGACAGGGGGCGTGGGACTAGCGGGATTGGGGCAGTTCTTC
>-|TRBJ2-1|TRBV9|-
CASSVNPGATKQFF
TGTGCCAGCAGCGTGAATCCTGGGGCTACAAAACAGTTCTTC
>TRBD1|TRBJ1-2|TRBV10-3|-
CAISVEQGARGYTF
TGTGCCATCAGTGTGGAACAGGGGGCGAGAGGCTACACCTTC
>-|TRBJ2-5|TRBV20-1|few
CSARGGGMETQYF
TGCAGTGCTAGAGGGGGGGGCATGGAGACCCAGTACTTC
>-|TRBJ2-6|TRBV20-1|-
CSARTDPGFSGANVLTF
TGCAGTGCTAGGACCGATCCTGGGTTCTCTGGGGCCAACGTCCTGACTTTC
>-|TRBJ2-7|TRBV20-1|-
CSAGDLADSYEQYF
TGCAGTGCTGGAGACTTAGCGGATTCCTACGAGCAGTACTTC
>TRBD2|TRBJ2-7|TRBV9|-
CASSVGTGTSGYEQYF
TGTGCCAGCAGCGTGGGGACCGGGACTAGCGGCTACGAGCAGTACTTC
>-|TRBJ2-7|TRBV9|few
CASSVGVAATYEQYF
TGTGCCAGCAGCGTAGGGGTAGCGGCTACCTACGAGCAGTACTTC
>TRBD2|TRBJ2-7|TRBV12-3/TRBV12-4|-
CASSRGRANEQYF
TGTGCCAGCAGCCGCGGGAGGGCCAACGAGCAGTACTTC
>-|TRBJ2-3|TRBV20-1|-
CSASQAGTDTQYF
TGCAGTGCTAGTCAAGCTGGCACAGATACGCAGTATTTT
>TRBD1|TRBJ2-3|TRBV5-1|-
CATSSRDRGTDTQYF
TGCGCCACTTCATCCCGGGACAGGGGCACAGATACGCAGTATTTT
>-|TRBJ2-1|TRBV10-3|-
CAIRVNSDLQFF
TGTGCCATCAGGGTGAACTCCGATCTTCAGTTCTTC
>-|TRBJ1-1|TRBV20-1|-
CSATEGRTEAFF
TGCAGTGCTACAGAGGGGAGAACTGAAGCTTTCTTT
>-|TRBJ2-7|TRBV20-1|few
CSAREQGVHEQYF
TGCAGTGCTAGGGAACAGGGTGTCCACGAGCAGTACTTC
>TRBD2|TRBJ2-5|TRBV7-3|-
CASSLAGGRRGRGTQYF
TGTGCCAGCAGCTTAGCGGGCGGGAGACGCGGAAGGGGGACCCAGTACTTC
>-|TRBJ2-7|TRBV29-1|-
CGCLENSYEQYF
TGCGGGTGCTTAGAGAACTCCTACGAGCAGTACTTC
>TRBD2|TRBJ2-2|TRBV9|-
CASSTAGATGELFF
TGTGCCAGCAGCACAGCGGGGGCCACCGGGGAGCTGTTTTTT
>TRBD1|TRBJ2-5|TRBV24-1|-
CATSAPGDRGFETQYF
TGTGCCACCAGTGCCCCGGGGGACAGGGGCTTCGAGACCCAGTACTTC
>-|TRBJ2-7|TRBV6-2/TRBV6-3|-
CASSRRGQKFYEQYF
TGTGCCAGCAGCCGCCGAGGACAAAAATTCTACGAGCAGTACTTC
>-|TRBJ2-5|TRBV5-6|few
CASSLWPYQETQYF
TGTGCCAGCAGCTTGTGGCCGTACCAAGAGACCCAGTACTTC
>-|TRBJ2-7|TRBV7-2|few
CASSLRARLSYEQYF
TGTGCCAGCAGCTTACGGGCGCGCCTCTCCTACGAGCAGTACTTC
>TRBD2|TRBJ2-7|TRBV4-2|-
CASSPSSGRRDEQYF
TGTGCCAGCAGCCCGTCTAGCGGGAGAAGGGACGAGCAGTACTTC